Below, 31 T cell receptor beta chains from the same sample are listed, as sequenced in a study of shared clonotypes between healthy human individuals. Measured with immunoSEQ multiplex PCR; TCRdb has only the in-frame clones, and not every one. The repertoire holds about 1,900,000 clones, about 94% seen once, with approximately 1.2% in the top ten. Positive CCR7 selection of CD45RO-negative cells yielded the naive CD8 cells, and terminally differentiated effector memory CD45RA+ cells were excluded. Sequences were obtained from naive CD8+ T cells sorted from blood. These receptors came from a man aged 18-30 years in good health.

This rearrangement joins TRBV7-8 to TRBJ2-7; the match to TRBD2 covers 8 bases. The CDR3 totals 15 residues. Germline V gene lookup returns CDR1 SGHVS and CDR2 FQNEAQ. The trim removed 4 bases at V and 4 bases at J, leaving 9 bases unmatched. The CDR3: CASSSPSGRQYEQYF. The CDR3 DNA sequence: TGTGCCAGCAGCTCTCCGAGCGGGAGACAGTACGAGCAGTACTTC. The complete variable domain, with remaining parts taken from reference TRBV7-8 and TRBJ2-7, reads GAGVSQSPRYKVAKRGQDVALRCDPISGHVSLFWYQQALGQGPEFLTYFQNEAQLDKSGLPSDRFFAERPEGSVSTLKIQRTQQEDSAVYLCASSSPSGRQYEQYFGPGTRLTVT.

The chain uses TRBV5-1 and TRBJ2-7; TRBD1 matches 9 bases. This CDR3 contains 15 residues. The trim removed 5 bases at V and 7 bases at J, leaving 13 bases unmatched. Germline-derived CDR1 and CDR2 are SGHRS and YFSETQ. The CDR3, as DNA: TGCGCCAGCAGAACTAGGACAGGGGACCTAGGGGAGCAGTACTTC. Residues: CASRTRTGDLGEQYF.

V usage is TRBV4-3 and J usage is TRBJ2-1; the D gene is possibly TRBD2 (6 bases). Germline V gene sequence: CDR1 LGHNA, CDR2 YSLEER. The CDR3 runs 16 residues. Trimming pared 1 base from V and 7 bases from J, leaving 17 bases between. The CDR3 DNA follows: TGCGCCAGCAGCCAAGGGACCGGAGTAGCGGAGAATGAGCAGTTCTTC. Amino acids: CASSQGTGVAENEQFF.

The CDR3 region has the DNA TGCGCCAGCAGCCAGGAACGACAGGGGGTGGGTGAAAAACTGTTTTTT. Its protein product is CASSQERQGVGEKLFF. The chain uses TRBV4-3 and TRBJ1-4, with 9 bases lining up with TRBD1. The CDR3 contains 16 residues. Germline V gene lookup returns CDR1 LGHNA and CDR2 YSLEER. The junction had 9 bases not matched to a gene; V was cut back by 3 bases and J by 7 bases.

The rearrangement links TRBV27 to TRBJ1-1; D remains ambiguous. Germline V gives CDR1 MNHEY, CDR2 SMNVEV (reference sequence). The CDR3 sequence is 14 residues long. V lost 2 bases and J lost 1, with 8 bases in between. The CDR3 protein is CASSLGLQNTEAFF. CDR3 nucleotides: TGTGCCAGCAGTTTAGGGCTCCAGAACACTGAAGCTTTCTTT.

V gene TRBV5-1 combines with J gene TRBJ1-2; maybe TRBD1 (6 bases). CDR1 and CDR2 from the germline V gene are SGHRS and YFSETQ. CDR3 length: 13 residues. Between the trimmed V and J ends, which lost 7 bases and 8 bases, there was a span of 18 bases. The CDR3 bases are TGCGCCAGCCACGGGGCAGGGGATAGCGGCTACACCTTC. Translation gives CASHGAGDSGYTF.

CDR3 nucleotides: TGTGCCTGGGACGGTTCGGAGGACACCATATATTTT. Its protein product is CAWDGSEDTIYF. This chain joins TRBV30 and TRBJ1-3; D gene ambiguous. The V gene's germline CDR1 is GTSNPN and CDR2 SVGIG (reference sequence). CDR3 length: 12 amino acids. The V and J ends lost 5 bases and 8 bases respectively, with 13 bases between them.

This chain connects TRBV9 to TRBJ2-7, with 7 bases aligning to TRBD1. Germline V gene lookup returns CDR1 SGDLS and CDR2 YYNGEE. V lost 3 bases, J lost 3 bases, and 3 bases stayed unmatched. The CDR3 extends over 13 amino acids. DNA of the CDR3: TGTGCCAGCAGCGCCGGGACAGTCTACGAGCAGTACTTC. This gives the protein CASSAGTVYEQYF.

This clone was observed a handful of times. The chain uses TRBV7-8 and TRBJ2-7; D is unclear. With 6 bases removed from V and 6 bases from J, the gap between germline ends came to 12 bases. The germline V gene encodes CDR1 SGHVS and CDR2 FQNEAQ. The CDR3 spans 12 residues. The CDR3 loop reads CASSPTGIEQYF. The CDR3 DNA sequence: TGTGCCAGCAGTCCAACCGGAATCGAGCAGTACTTC.

This clone was observed a handful of times. The DNA for the CDR3 is TGTGCCAGCAGCTTAAGTCCCGGACTTAGCAATCAGCCCCAGCATTTT. It translates to CASSLSPGLSNQPQHF. The chain links TRBV7-3 to TRBJ1-5, with D hard to call. Trimming removed 1 base from V and 0 bases from J, with 10 bases in between. This CDR3 has 16 amino acids. Germline CDR1 SGHTA, CDR2 FQGTGA.

The chain carries TRBV7-8 and TRBJ2-7; 11 bases map to TRBD2. Germline lookup yields CDR1 SGHVS and CDR2 FQNEAQ. The CDR3 is made up of 17 amino acids. Trimming cost V 4 bases and J 0 bases; bases outside gene matches: 8. Here the CDR3 DNA reads TGTGCCAGCAGCTCCTTAGCGGGAGGGGAGAGCTCCTACGAGCAGTACTTC. Translation gives CASSSLAGGESSYEQYF.

The J gene is TRBJ2-2, the V gene TRBV5-6, with 9 bases fitting TRBD1. This CDR3 comprises 16 residues. The germline gives CDR1 SGHDT, CDR2 YYEEEE. J gave up 2 bases and V 1 base, and 3 bases lay outside the gene matches. The CDR3 bases are TGTGCCAGCAGCTTGTCGGACAGGGGTAACACCGGGGAGCTGTTTTTT. Translated, it gives CASSLSDRGNTGELFF. The full variable domain, completed using reference TRBV5-6 and TRBJ2-2, is DAGVTQSPTHLIKTRGQQVTLRCSPKSGHDTVSWYQQALGQGPQFIFQYYEEEERQRGNFPDRFSGHQFPNYSSELNVNALLLGDSALYLCASSLSDRGNTGELFFGEGSRLTVL.

The V and J genes are TRBV6-1 and TRBJ1-1, with D maybe TRBD1 (6 bases). CDR3 length equals 14 residues. Trimming took off 6 bases at V and 1 base at J, with 12 bases between the two ends. Germline V lookup: CDR1 MNHNS, CDR2 SASEGT. CDR3 residues: CASSLSRGNTEAFF. CDR3 bases: TGTGCCAGCAGCCTCTCCAGGGGGAACACTGAAGCTTTCTTT.

This sequence joins TRBV11-2 and TRBJ1-3; D uncertain. This CDR3 region has 16 residues. Germline V lookup: CDR1 SGHAT, CDR2 FQNNGV. V was trimmed by 1 base and J by 0 bases, leaving 10 bases between them. Here the CDR3 reads CASSLVTELSGNTIYF. The CDR3 bases are TGTGCCAGCAGCTTAGTTACGGAACTCTCTGGAAACACCATATATTTT. Full variable domain (rest looked up from reference TRBV11-2 and TRBJ1-3): EAGVAQSPRYKIIEKRQSVAFWCNPISGHATLYWYQQILGQGPKLLIQFQNNGVVDDSQLPKDRFSAERLKGVDSTLKIQPAKLEDSAVYLCASSLVTELSGNTIYFGEGSWLTVV.

This chain connects TRBV7-9 to TRBJ2-5; TRBD1 is a possible D gene (6 bases). The length of the CDR3 is 16 residues. Per the germline V gene, CDR1 is SEHNR and CDR2 is FQNEAQ (reference sequence). V lost 3 bases, J lost 5 bases, and 19 bases lay in between. Here the CDR3 DNA reads TGTGCCAGCAGCTTGCCCAGGGGCCACCAGTCCGAGACCCAGTACTTC. It encodes CASSLPRGHQSETQYF. Based on the CDR3 plus reference TRBV7-9 and TRBJ2-5, the full variable domain is DTGVSQNPRHKITKRGQNVTFRCDPISEHNRLYWYRQTLGQGPEFLTYFQNEAQLEKSRLLSDRFSAERPKGSFSTLEIQRTEQGDSAMYLCASSLPRGHQSETQYFGPGTRLLVL.

This chain uses TRBV19 with TRBJ2-7; tentatively, D is TRBD2 (6 bases). The CDR3 totals 13 residues. Trimming took off 9 bases at V and 0 bases at J, with 12 bases between the two ends. Germline CDR1 reads LNHDA; CDR2 reads SQIVND (reference sequence). CDR3 sequence (DNA): TGTGCCAGCGCGGCGGGGCTCTCCTACGAGCAGTACTTC. Translated: CASAAGLSYEQYF.

The chain carries TRBV5-1 and TRBJ2-1; TRBD2 matches 9 bases. Germline V gives CDR1 SGHRS, CDR2 YFSETQ. Germline trimming cut 4 bases from V and 3 bases from J; bases unmatched to any gene: 5. This CDR3 is 15 amino acids long. In DNA form, the CDR3 reads TGCGCCAGCAGCGACAGACTAGCGGACTACAATGAGCAGTTCTTC. This encodes CASSDRLADYNEQFF.

In regard to this clone: The same CDR3 arises from other DNA sequences in this sample as well. The chain combines TRBV28 with TRBJ1-5, with 8 bases fitting TRBD1. The CDR3 has 15 amino acids. Germline V lookup: CDR1 MDHEN, CDR2 SYDVKM. V was pared by 1 base and J by 4 bases, with 3 bases of the junction left unmatched. The CDR3 protein is CASSLFTGGNQPQHF. CDR3 nucleotides: TGTGCCAGCAGTTTATTTACAGGGGGTAATCAGCCCCAGCATTTT. The full variable domain, in which reference TRBV28 and TRBJ1-5 provide the parts outside the CDR3, is DVKVTQSSRYLVKRTGEKVFLECVQDMDHENMFWYRQDPGLGLRLIYFSYDVKMKEKGDIPEGYSVSREKKERFSLILESASTNQTSMYLCASSLFTGGNQPQHFGDGTRLSIL.

V is TRBV7-9 and J is TRBJ2-2; D uncertain. V gave up 5 bases and J gave up 1 base, with 14 bases separating them. Germline V gene data show CDR1 as SEHNR and CDR2 as FQNEAQ (reference sequence). The CDR3 spans 16 residues. The CDR3: CASSPDSYMNTGELFF. The CDR3 nucleotides read TGTGCCAGCAGCCCAGACTCGTATATGAACACCGGGGAGCTGTTTTTT.

The CDR3 DNA is TGTGCCAGCAGTTACATAGCGGGAGACCCGTCCCACAATGAGCAGTTCTTC. This gives the protein CASSYIAGDPSHNEQFF. V and J are TRBV7-8 and TRBJ2-1, with 9 bases matching TRBD2. Per the germline V gene, CDR1 is SGHVS and CDR2 is FQNEAQ. CDR3 length: 17 residues. J lost 5 bases, V lost 6 bases, and 14 bases had no gene match. Together with reference TRBV7-8 and TRBJ2-1, the CDR3 gives the full variable domain: GAGVSQSPRYKVAKRGQDVALRCDPISGHVSLFWYQQALGQGPEFLTYFQNEAQLDKSGLPSDRFFAERPEGSVSTLKIQRTQQEDSAVYLCASSYIAGDPSHNEQFFGPGTRLTVL.

V is TRBV11-2 and J is TRBJ2-7, with unresolved D. CDR3 length: 15 amino acids. Trimming left V 3 bases short and J 3 bases short, with 15 bases between. CDR1 is SGHAT and CDR2 is FQNNGV in the germline V gene. The CDR3 DNA follows: TGTGCCAGCAGCTTTGGACCGAACCCTGGCTACGAGCAGTACTTC. The encoded protein is CASSFGPNPGYEQYF.

V gene TRBV7-9 combines with J gene TRBJ2-7, with D maybe TRBD1 (5 bases). The CDR3 contains 13 residues. V was pared by 9 bases and J by 0 bases, with 12 bases between. In germline, CDR1 is SEHNR, CDR2 FQNEAQ (reference sequence). The DNA for the CDR3 is TGTGCCAGTAGTCAGGACAACTCCTACGAGCAGTACTTC. Protein sequence: CASSQDNSYEQYF.

With regard to this clone: Other DNA sequences in the same sample also yield this CDR3. The chain employs TRBV9 and TRBJ1-1; D unclear. CDR3 length: 13 amino acids. Trimming removed 0 bases at V and 5 bases at J, with 8 bases between. Germline lookup yields CDR1 SGDLS and CDR2 YYNGEE. CDR3 sequence: CASSVARGTEAFF. The CDR3 nucleotides read TGTGCCAGCAGCGTAGCCCGAGGGACTGAAGCTTTCTTT.

The chain couples TRBV28 to TRBJ1-6; 8 bases fit TRBD1. The J segment lost 10 bases and the V segment lost 5 bases, leaving 10 bases of the junction unmatched. This CDR3 has 15 residues. Germline values: CDR1 MDHEN, CDR2 SYDVKM. The CDR3 coding sequence is TGTGCCAGCAGTGCACGACAGGGGACGCGGTCACCCCTCCACTTT. Its protein is CASSARQGTRSPLHF. Full variable domain (outside the CDR3, taken from reference TRBV28 and TRBJ1-6): DVKVTQSSRYLVKRTGEKVFLECVQDMDHENMFWYRQDPGLGLRLIYFSYDVKMKEKGDIPEGYSVSREKKERFSLILESASTNQTSMYLCASSARQGTRSPLHFGNGTRLTVT.

This clone is a singleton in its sample. Additional DNA sequences in this sample encode the identical CDR3. J is TRBJ2-1 and V is TRBV6-6; D gene ambiguous. From germline, CDR1 is MNHNY and CDR2 SVGAGI (reference sequence). The length of the CDR3 is 10 residues. The ends were cut back, 7 bases at V and 7 bases at J, with 5 bases in the middle. The CDR3 DNA sequence: TGTGCCAGCAACGGGAATGAGCAGTTCTTC. Its translation: CASNGNEQFF.

This chain connects TRBV13 to TRBJ1-1, with D possibly matching TRBD1 (6 bases). Looked up from germline, CDR1 is PRHDT and CDR2 is FYEKMQ (reference sequence). The CDR3 is made up of 12 amino acids. The V gene lost 5 bases and the J gene lost 10 bases, with 14 bases spanning the gap. CDR3 region: CASSRGGWGAFF. CDR3 DNA: TGTGCCAGCAGCCGAGGGGGGTGGGGAGCTTTCTTT.

As to this clone: The same CDR3 is also encoded by other DNA sequences in this sample. This chain connects TRBV28 to TRBJ1-5, with 7 bases fitting TRBD1. Looked up from germline, CDR1 is MDHEN and CDR2 is SYDVKM. Unmatched junction bases numbered 5, after V lost 5 bases and J lost 1 base. The CDR3 totals 15 residues. This CDR3 is CASSLGTASNQPQHF. The CDR3 nucleotides read TGTGCCAGCAGTCTCGGGACAGCAAGCAATCAGCCCCAGCATTTT.

This chain uses TRBV7-6 with TRBJ2-3; TRBD2 matches 9 bases. The V gene end was trimmed by 1 base and the J gene end by 1 base; junction bases not matched to a gene: 6. Per germline, CDR1 SGHVS and CDR2 FNYEAQ. This CDR3 is built from 17 residues. The CDR3 DNA is TGTGCCAGCAGCTTAGAGGGATGGACTAGCGGCACAGATACGCAGTATTTT. It is translated as CASSLEGWTSGTDTQYF.

V is TRBV27 and J is TRBJ2-5, with 9 positions matching TRBD1. The end of the DNA aligns better with TRBJ2-7, so the J call may be wrong. The CDR3 runs to 15 residues. Germline CDR1 and CDR2: MNHEY and SMNVEV (reference sequence). CDR3 sequence (DNA): TGTGCCAGCAGTTTATTCCGGGACAGGGTCCACGAGCAGTACTTC. Its translation: CASSLFRDRVHEQYF.

This clone was observed once. V usage is TRBV2 and J usage is TRBJ2-2; no reliable D call. The CDR3 totals 11 residues. Trimming took 10 bases from V and 6 from J, leaving 9 bases between them. Germline V gene data show CDR1 as SNHLY and CDR2 as FYNNEI. CDR3 region: CATIRSGELFF. CDR3 bases: TGTGCCACCATTAGGTCCGGGGAGCTGTTTTTT.

V usage is TRBV30 and J usage is TRBJ2-7, with D possibly being TRBD2 (5 bases). The V end lost 3 bases, the J end lost 2 bases, and 11 bases lay between the germline ends. The CDR3 runs 13 residues. The germline CDR1 and CDR2 sequences are GTSNPN and SVGIG (reference sequence). The CDR3 region is CAWRFRGTYEQYF. CDR3 coding DNA: TGTGCCTGGAGATTTCGGGGAACCTACGAGCAGTACTTC.